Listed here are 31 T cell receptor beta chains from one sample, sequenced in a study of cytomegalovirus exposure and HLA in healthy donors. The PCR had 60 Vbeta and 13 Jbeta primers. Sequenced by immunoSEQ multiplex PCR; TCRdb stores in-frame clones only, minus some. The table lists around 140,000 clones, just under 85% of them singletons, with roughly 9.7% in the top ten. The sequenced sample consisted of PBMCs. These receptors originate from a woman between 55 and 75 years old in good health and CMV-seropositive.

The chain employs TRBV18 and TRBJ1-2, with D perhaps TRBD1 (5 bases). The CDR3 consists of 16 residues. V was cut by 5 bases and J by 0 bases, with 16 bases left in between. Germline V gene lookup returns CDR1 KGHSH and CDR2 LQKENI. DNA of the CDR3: TGTGCCAGCTCAACCAATGACAGAGTTCCTAACTATGGCTACACCTTC. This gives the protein CASSTNDRVPNYGYTF.

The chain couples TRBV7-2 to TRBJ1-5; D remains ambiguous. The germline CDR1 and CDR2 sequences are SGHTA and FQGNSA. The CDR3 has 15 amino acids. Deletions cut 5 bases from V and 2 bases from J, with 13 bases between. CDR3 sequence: CASSPGIAGNQPQHF. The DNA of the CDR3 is TGTGCCAGCAGCCCGGGAATTGCGGGCAATCAGCCCCAGCATTTT.

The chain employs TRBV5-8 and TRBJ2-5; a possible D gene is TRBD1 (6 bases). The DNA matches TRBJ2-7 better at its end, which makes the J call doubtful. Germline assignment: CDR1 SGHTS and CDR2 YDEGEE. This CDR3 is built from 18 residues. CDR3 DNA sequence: TGTGCCAGCAGCTTGGAGTCGGTCGGGACAATAGGTCCCTACGAGCAGTACTTC. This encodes CASSLESVGTIGPYEQYF.

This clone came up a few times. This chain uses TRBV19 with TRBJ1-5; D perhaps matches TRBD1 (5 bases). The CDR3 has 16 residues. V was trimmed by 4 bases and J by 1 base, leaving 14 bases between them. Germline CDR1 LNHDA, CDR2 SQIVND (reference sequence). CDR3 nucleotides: TGTGCCAGTAGTACGTCCAATCGACAGAGCAATCAGCCCCAGCATTTT. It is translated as CASSTSNRQSNQPQHF.

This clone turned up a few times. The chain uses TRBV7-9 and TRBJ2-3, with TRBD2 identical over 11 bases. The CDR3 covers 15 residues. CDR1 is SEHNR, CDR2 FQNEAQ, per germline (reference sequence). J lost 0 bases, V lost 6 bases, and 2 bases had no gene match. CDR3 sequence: CASSRTSGSTDTQYF. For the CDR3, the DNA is TGTGCCAGCAGTAGGACTAGCGGGAGCACAGATACGCAGTATTTT. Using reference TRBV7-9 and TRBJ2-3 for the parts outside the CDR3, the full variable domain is DTGVSQNPRHKITKRGQNVTFRCDPISEHNRLYWYRQTLGQGPEFLTYFQNEAQLEKSRLLSDRFSAERPKGSFSTLEIQRTEQGDSAMYLCASSRTSGSTDTQYFGPGTRLTVL.

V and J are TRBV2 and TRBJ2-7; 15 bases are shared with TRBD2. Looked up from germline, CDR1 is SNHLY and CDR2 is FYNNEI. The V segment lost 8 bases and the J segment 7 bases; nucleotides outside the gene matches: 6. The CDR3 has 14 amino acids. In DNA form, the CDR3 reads TGTGCCAGCGGCTGGACTAGCGGGAGGGAGGAGCAGTACTTC. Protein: CASGWTSGREEQYF. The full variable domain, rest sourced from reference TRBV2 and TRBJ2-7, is EPEVTQTPSHQVTQMGQEVILRCVPISNHLYFYWYRQILGQKVEFLVSFYNNEISEKSEIFDDQFSVERPDGSNFTLKIRSTKLEDSAMYFCASGWTSGREEQYFGPGTRLTVT.

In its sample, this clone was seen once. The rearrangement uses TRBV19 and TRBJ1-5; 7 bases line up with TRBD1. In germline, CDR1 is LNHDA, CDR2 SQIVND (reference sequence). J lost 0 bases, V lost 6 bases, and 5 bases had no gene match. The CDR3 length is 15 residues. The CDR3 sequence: CASRGDSVSNQPQHF. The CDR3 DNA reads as TGTGCCAGTAGGGGGGACAGCGTTAGCAATCAGCCCCAGCATTTT.

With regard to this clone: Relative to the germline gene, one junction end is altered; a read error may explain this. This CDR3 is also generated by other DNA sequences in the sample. The CDR3 DNA reads TGTGCTGCACGCCCCGGGTATAATTCCCCCCTCCACTTT. This translates into CAARPGYNSPLHF. The chain uses TRBV30 and TRBJ1-6; no clear D gene. The CDR3 has 13 amino acids. CDR1 is GTSNPN and CDR2 is SVGIG in the germline V gene (reference sequence).

The CDR3 coding sequence is TGTGCCAGCAGCTCGACGACAGGGATACTCTATGGCTACACCTTC. It is translated as CASSSTTGILYGYTF. This sequence joins TRBV5-5 and TRBJ1-2; 7 positions match TRBD1. Germline trimming cut 3 bases from V and 4 bases from J; bases unmatched to any gene: 9. CDR3 length: 15 residues. Germline V gene sequence: CDR1 SGHKS, CDR2 YYEKEE (reference sequence).

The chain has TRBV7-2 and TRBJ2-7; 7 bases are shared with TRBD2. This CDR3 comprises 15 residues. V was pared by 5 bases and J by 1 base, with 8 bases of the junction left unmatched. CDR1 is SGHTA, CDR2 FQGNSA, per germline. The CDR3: CASSLFLAVSYEQYF. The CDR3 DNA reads TGTGCCAGCAGCCTATTCCTAGCGGTTTCCTACGAGCAGTACTTC.

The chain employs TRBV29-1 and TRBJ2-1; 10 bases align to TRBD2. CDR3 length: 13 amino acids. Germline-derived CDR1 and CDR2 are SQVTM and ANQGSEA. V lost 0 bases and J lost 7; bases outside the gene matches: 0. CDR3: CSVEELAGNEQFF. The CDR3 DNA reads TGCAGCGTTGAAGAACTAGCGGGGAATGAGCAGTTCTTC.

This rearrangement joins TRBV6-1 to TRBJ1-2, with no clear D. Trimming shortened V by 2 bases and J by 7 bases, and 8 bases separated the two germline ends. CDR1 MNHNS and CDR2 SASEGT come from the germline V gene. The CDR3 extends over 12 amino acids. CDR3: CASSELAPGYTF. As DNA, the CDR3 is TGTGCCAGCAGTGAATTGGCACCTGGCTACACCTTC.

This chain's CDR3 is CASSLARLAGAHEQFF. The CDR3 coding sequence is TGTGCCAGCAGCTTAGCGCGGTTAGCGGGGGCCCATGAGCAGTTCTTC. The chain combines TRBV7-8 with TRBJ2-1; 9 bases map to TRBD2. CDR1 is SGHVS, CDR2 FQNEAQ, per germline. The CDR3 length is 16 residues. Trimming removed 0 bases from V and 8 bases from J; junction bases left unmatched: 8.

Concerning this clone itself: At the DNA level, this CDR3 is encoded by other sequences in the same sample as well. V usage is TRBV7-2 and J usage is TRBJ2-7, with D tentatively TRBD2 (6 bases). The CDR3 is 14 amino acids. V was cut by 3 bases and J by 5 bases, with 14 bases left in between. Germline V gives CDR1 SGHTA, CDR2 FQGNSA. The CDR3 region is CASSFSGSGNEQYF. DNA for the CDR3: TGTGCCAGCAGCTTCAGCGGGTCTGGGAACGAGCAGTACTTC.

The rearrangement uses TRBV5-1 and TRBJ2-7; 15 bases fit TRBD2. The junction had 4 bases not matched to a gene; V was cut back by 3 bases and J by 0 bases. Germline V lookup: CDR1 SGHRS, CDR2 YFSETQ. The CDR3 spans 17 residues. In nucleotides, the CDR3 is TGCGCCAGCAGCTCCGGGACTAGCGGGAGGAGCTCCTACGAGCAGTACTTC. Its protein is CASSSGTSGRSSYEQYF.

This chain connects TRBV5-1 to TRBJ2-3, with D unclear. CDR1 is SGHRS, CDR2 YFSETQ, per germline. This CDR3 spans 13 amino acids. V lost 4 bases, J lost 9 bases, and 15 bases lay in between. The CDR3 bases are TGCGCCAGCAGCCCCGATTCCACCCGGACGCAGTATTTT. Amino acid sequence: CASSPDSTRTQYF. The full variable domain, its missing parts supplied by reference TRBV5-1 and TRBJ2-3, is KAGVTQTPRYLIKTRGQQVTLSCSPISGHRSVSWYQQTPGQGLQFLFEYFSETQRNKGNFPGRFSGRQFSNSRSEMNVSTLELGDSALYLCASSPDSTRTQYFGPGTRLTVL.

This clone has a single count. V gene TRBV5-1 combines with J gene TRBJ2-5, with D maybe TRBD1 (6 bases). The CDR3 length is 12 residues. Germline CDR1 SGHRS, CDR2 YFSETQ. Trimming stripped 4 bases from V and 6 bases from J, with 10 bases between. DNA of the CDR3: TGCGCCAGCAGCCAGGACAGCCAGACCCAGTACTTC. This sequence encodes CASSQDSQTQYF. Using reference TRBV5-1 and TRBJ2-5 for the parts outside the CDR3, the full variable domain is KAGVTQTPRYLIKTRGQQVTLSCSPISGHRSVSWYQQTPGQGLQFLFEYFSETQRNKGNFPGRFSGRQFSNSRSEMNVSTLELGDSALYLCASSQDSQTQYFGPGTRLLVL.

The CDR3 DNA is TGTGCCAGCGGTAGTTCCTTCTCAGGGGGCATCCTATCGGGGCAGTACTTC. This sequence encodes CASGSSFSGGILSGQYF. V gene TRBV28 combines with J gene TRBJ2-7; 8 nucleotides agree with TRBD1. V was pared by 8 bases and J by 9 bases, with 24 bases of the junction left unmatched. Germline V gene data show CDR1 as MDHEN and CDR2 as SYDVKM. This CDR3 has 17 amino acids. Together with reference TRBV28 and TRBJ2-7, the CDR3 gives the full variable domain: DVKVTQSSRYLVKRTGEKVFLECVQDMDHENMFWYRQDPGLGLRLIYFSYDVKMKEKGDIPEGYSVSREKKERFSLILESASTNQTSMYLCASGSSFSGGILSGQYFGPGTRLTVT.

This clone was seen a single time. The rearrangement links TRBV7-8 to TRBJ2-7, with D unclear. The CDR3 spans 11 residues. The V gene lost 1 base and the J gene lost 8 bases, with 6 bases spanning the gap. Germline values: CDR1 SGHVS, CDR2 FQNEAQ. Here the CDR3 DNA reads TGTGCCAGCAGCTTAGGGCCCCAGCAGTACTTC. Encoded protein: CASSLGPQQYF. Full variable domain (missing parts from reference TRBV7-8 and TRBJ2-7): GAGVSQSPRYKVAKRGQDVALRCDPISGHVSLFWYQQALGQGPEFLTYFQNEAQLDKSGLPSDRFFAERPEGSVSTLKIQRTQQEDSAVYLCASSLGPQQYFGPGTRLTVT.

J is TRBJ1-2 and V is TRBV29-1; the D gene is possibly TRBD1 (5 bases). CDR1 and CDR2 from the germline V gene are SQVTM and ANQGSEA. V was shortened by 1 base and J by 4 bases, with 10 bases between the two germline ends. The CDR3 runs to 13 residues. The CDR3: CSVEVAGGYGYTF. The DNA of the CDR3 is TGCAGCGTTGAAGTGGCGGGGGGCTATGGCTACACCTTC.

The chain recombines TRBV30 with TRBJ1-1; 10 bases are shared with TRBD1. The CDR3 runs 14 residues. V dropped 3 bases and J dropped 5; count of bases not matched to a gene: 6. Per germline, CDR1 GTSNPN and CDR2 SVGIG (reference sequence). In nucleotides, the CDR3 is TGTGCCTGGAGCGCGACAGGGGGCGATACTGAAGCTTTCTTT. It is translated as CAWSATGGDTEAFF.

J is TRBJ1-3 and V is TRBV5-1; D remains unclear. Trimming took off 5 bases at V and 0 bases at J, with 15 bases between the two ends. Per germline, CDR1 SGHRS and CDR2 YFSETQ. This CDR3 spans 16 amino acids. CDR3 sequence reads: CASSYFTRSSGNTIYF. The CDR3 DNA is TGCGCCAGCAGTTACTTTACTCGATCCTCTGGAAACACCATATATTTT.

The DNA of the CDR3 is TGTGCCAGTCACACCCTAGCGGGAGAAGGCGGGGAGCTGTTTTTT. Amino acid sequence: CASHTLAGEGGELFF. This chain links TRBV19 with TRBJ2-2; 10 bases fit TRBD2. The germline gives CDR1 LNHDA, CDR2 SQIVND (reference sequence). The CDR3 spans 15 residues. With 8 bases clipped from V and 7 bases from J, the junction kept 10 bases outside the gene matches.

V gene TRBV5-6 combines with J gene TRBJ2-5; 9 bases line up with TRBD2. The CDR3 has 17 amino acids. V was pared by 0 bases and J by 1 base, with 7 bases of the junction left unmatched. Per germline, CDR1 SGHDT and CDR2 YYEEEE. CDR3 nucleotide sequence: TGTGCCAGCAGCTTGGGGCTAGCGGGACCTATCCAAGAGACCCAGTACTTC. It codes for CASSLGLAGPIQETQYF.

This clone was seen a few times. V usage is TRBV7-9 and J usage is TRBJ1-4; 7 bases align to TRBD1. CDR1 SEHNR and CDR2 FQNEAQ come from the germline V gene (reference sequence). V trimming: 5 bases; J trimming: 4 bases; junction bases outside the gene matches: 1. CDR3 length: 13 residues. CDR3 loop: CASSGTVNEKLFF. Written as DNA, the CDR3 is TGTGCCAGCAGCGGGACAGTTAATGAAAAACTGTTTTTT.

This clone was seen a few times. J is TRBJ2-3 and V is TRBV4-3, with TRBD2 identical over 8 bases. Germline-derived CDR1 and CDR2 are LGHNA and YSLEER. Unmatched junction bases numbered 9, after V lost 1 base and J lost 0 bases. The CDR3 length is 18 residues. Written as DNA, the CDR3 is TGCGCCAGCAGCCAAGCTCTCTCTAGCGGGCGTAGCACAGATACGCAGTATTTT. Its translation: CASSQALSSGRSTDTQYF.

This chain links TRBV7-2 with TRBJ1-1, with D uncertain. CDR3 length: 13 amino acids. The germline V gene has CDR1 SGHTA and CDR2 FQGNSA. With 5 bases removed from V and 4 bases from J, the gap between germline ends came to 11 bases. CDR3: CASSTPSVTEAFF. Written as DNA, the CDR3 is TGTGCCAGCAGCACCCCTTCGGTCACTGAAGCTTTCTTT.

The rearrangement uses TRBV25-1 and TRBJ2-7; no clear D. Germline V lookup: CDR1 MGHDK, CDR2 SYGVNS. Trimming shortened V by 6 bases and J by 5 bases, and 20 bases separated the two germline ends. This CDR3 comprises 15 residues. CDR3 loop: CASRPRRPRGHEQYF. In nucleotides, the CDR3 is TGTGCCAGCAGACCCCGGCGACCGAGAGGCCACGAGCAGTACTTC.

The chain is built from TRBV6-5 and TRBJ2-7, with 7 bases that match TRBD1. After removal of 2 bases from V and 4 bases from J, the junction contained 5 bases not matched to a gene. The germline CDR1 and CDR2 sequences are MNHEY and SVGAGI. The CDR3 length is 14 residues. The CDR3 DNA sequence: TGTGCCAGCAGTTACATAAGGGGGCCATACGAGCAGTACTTC. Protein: CASSYIRGPYEQYF.

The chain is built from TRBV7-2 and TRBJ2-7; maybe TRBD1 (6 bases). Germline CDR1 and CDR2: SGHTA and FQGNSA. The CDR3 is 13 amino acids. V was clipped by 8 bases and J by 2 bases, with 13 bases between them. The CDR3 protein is CASAITGTYEQYF. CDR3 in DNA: TGTGCCAGCGCCATAACAGGGACCTACGAGCAGTACTTC.

CDR3 protein: CASSFRLVRPYNEQFF. CDR3 nucleotides: TGTGCCAGCAGTTTCCGACTCGTGAGGCCATACAATGAGCAGTTCTTC. This chain joins TRBV28 and TRBJ2-1, with D unclear. Germline V gene sequence: CDR1 MDHEN, CDR2 SYDVKM. The ends were cut back, 3 bases at V and 4 bases at J, with 16 bases in the middle. The CDR3 sequence is 16 residues long.